What follows are 9 T cell receptor beta chains derived from one specimen sequenced in a study of early T cells in non-severe SARS-CoV-2 infection. TCRdb recomputed calls from the 5' RACE reads with MiXCR, one row per CDR3 protein. The sample lists 65,000 to 80,000 distinct CDR3 sequences; around 13% were seen once. The source material was whole blood. These receptors were obtained from an adult who was a healthcare worker with PCR-confirmed SARS-CoV-2 infection or an uninfected control (not recorded which).

The chain has TRBV19 and TRBJ2-4, with a possible D match to TRBD2 (5 bases). Per germline, CDR1 LNHDA and CDR2 SQIVND (reference sequence). The V gene lost 3 bases and the J gene lost 0 bases, with 12 bases spanning the gap. CDR3 size: 16 residues. In DNA form, the CDR3 reads TGTGCCAGTAGTATCCCTGGACTGCTAGCCAAAAACATTCAGTACTTC. Its protein product is CASSIPGLLAKNIQYF.

This chain connects TRBV6-6 to TRBJ1-2; D may be TRBD1 (5 bases). The germline gives CDR1 MNHNY, CDR2 SVGAGI (reference sequence). This CDR3 has 14 residues. V shed 6 bases and J shed 3 bases, with 14 bases lying between them. CDR3 sequence: CASSPWAGYYGYTF. The CDR3 DNA reads TGTGCCAGCAGCCCGTGGGCAGGGTACTATGGCTACACCTTC.

This clonotype was counted at least ten times. The chain employs TRBV4-1 and TRBJ1-4; possible D gene TRBD1, 5 bases. Germline CDR1 MGHRA, CDR2 YSYEKL. V lost 8 bases, J lost 12 bases, and 16 bases lay in between. CDR3 length: 12 residues. The DNA for the CDR3 is TGCGCCAGCTGGTCTCTGGGGGGGGAACTGTTTTTT. Translated: CASWSLGGELFF.

This clonotype was seen just once. The J gene is TRBJ1-5, the V gene TRBV10-1; D remains ambiguous. CDR3 length: 18 amino acids. CDR1 is WNHNN and CDR2 is SYGVQD in the germline V gene (reference sequence). With 3 bases removed from V and 0 bases from J, the gap between germline ends came to 18 bases. The CDR3 protein is CASSEVNRAPDSNQPQHF. CDR3 sequence (DNA): TGCGCCAGCAGTGAAGTAAACCGGGCCCCGGATAGCAATCAGCCCCAGCATTTT.

In this sample, this clonotype turned up many times. J is TRBJ1-6 and V is TRBV7-9; TRBD1 matches 7 bases. This CDR3 is built from 15 residues. V lost 4 bases and J lost 10; bases outside the gene matches: 10. Germline V gene data show CDR1 as SEHNR and CDR2 as FQNEAQ (reference sequence). CDR3 DNA sequence: TGTGCCAGCAGCTCGTTACGAGGGGGCAGCTCACCCCTCCACTTT. This codes for CASSSLRGGSSPLHF.

The chain combines TRBV12-3 or TRBV12-4 with TRBJ2-3; 10 bases agree with TRBD2. Trimming took 3 bases from V and 6 from J; bases not matched to a gene: 3. There are 14 residues in the CDR3. DNA of the CDR3: TGTGCCAGCAGTTTTGCAGCGGGAGGGGATACGCAGTATTTT. Protein sequence: CASSFAAGGDTQYF.

This chain links TRBV5-1 with TRBJ2-7; 9 bases agree with TRBD2. Germline V gene data show CDR1 as SGHRS and CDR2 as YFSETQ. V lost 2 bases, J lost 3 bases, and 3 bases stayed unmatched. This CDR3 spans 14 amino acids. The CDR3 region has the DNA TGCGCCAGCAGCTTCGGAGCGGGAGGCTACGAGCAGTACTTC. Encoded protein: CASSFGAGGYEQYF.

The table lists this clonotype with many counts. The chain has TRBV12-3 or TRBV12-4 and TRBJ2-1; no definite D call. The V end was cut by 3 bases, the J end by 10 bases, with 13 bases between. There are 13 residues in the CDR3. CDR3 DNA: TGTGCCAGCAGTTTTGTGCAGTTTGGCGAGCAGTTCTTC. Translating it yields CASSFVQFGEQFF.

This clonotype has only a few counts. The V gene is TRBV30, the J gene TRBJ1-1; D might be TRBD1 (5 bases). The CDR3 runs 13 residues. The germline gives CDR1 GTSNPN, CDR2 SVGIG (reference sequence). V was clipped by 3 bases and J by 10 bases, with 18 bases between them. The CDR3 sequence: CAWSRGTLGRAFF. The CDR3 bases are TGTGCCTGGAGCCGAGGGACCTTGGGGAGAGCTTTCTTT.